The clone carrying this T cell receptor (beta chain) was observed a single time. V gave up 2 bases and J gave up 6 bases, with 10 bases separating them. The CDR3 contains 13 residues. The repertoire was sequenced with immunoSEQ multiplex PCR; TCRdb's copy has only in-frame clones and lacks some. The sample lists about 87,000 clones, roughly 76% occurring once. This sample is drawn from a study of blood T cell repertoires in COVID-19. This TCR was recovered from a woman aged 50 to 60 with acute or convalescent COVID-19. Sequenced sample: peripheral blood. The V gene is TRBV12-3 or TRBV12-4, the J gene TRBJ1-2; D might be TRBD1 (5 bases). The CDR3 region has the DNA TGTGCCAGCAGTTTAACAAGGGGTAATGGCTACACCTTC. Its translation is CASSLTRGNGYTF.